The clone carrying this T cell receptor (beta chain) was detected once. These data originate in a study of blood T cell repertoires in COVID-19. Study summary: Researchers got acute and convalescent COVID-19 samples from the United States, Italy and Spain. From T cells, B-cell-depleted T cells, or PBMCs came the material, which was cDNA or gDNA.

V lost 2 bases and J 0 bases, leaving 12 bases between the germline ends. CDR1 is SGHRS and CDR2 is YFSETQ in the germline V gene. There are 16 residues in the CDR3. In the authors' workflow: Nucleated cell counts were estimated from reference gene primer amplification. Method: immunoSEQ multiplex PCR; TCRdb's copy keeps in-frame clones and lacks some. The D gene and trimming were derived from the DNA, and the V and J assignments and clone size from that table. The data hold more than 45,000 clones, with roughly nine tenths observed a single time. This receptor was identified in a human donor with active COVID-19. The donor label of this sample is uncertain. The sample was peripheral blood. The chain has TRBV5-1 and TRBJ1-3; no clear D gene. The DNA of the CDR3 is TGCGCCAGCAGCTTTATGGGTACTAACTCTGGAAACACCATATATTTT. Translated: CASSFMGTNSGNTIYF. Complete variable domain (other parts from reference TRBV5-1 and TRBJ1-3): KAGVTQTPRYLIKTRGQQVTLSCSPISGHRSVSWYQQTPGQGLQFLFEYFSETQRNKGNFPGRFSGRQFSNSRSEMNVSTLELGDSALYLCASSFMGTNSGNTIYFGEGSWLTVV.